The sample holds a few counts of the clone carrying this TCR beta chain. No antigen is known for it. The CDR3 spans 13 residues. Deletions cut 5 bases from V and 8 bases from J, with 13 bases between. CDR1 is SQVTM and CDR2 is ANQGSEA in the germline V gene. This sample was included in a study of cytomegalovirus exposure and HLA in healthy donors. Broader study findings: A later examination showed that TCR association rates differed by HLA locus, with DRB1 most and HLA-C fewest.

Amplification used 60 Vbeta primers and 13 Jbeta primers. Sequenced by immunoSEQ multiplex PCR; TCRdb stores in-frame clones only, minus some. This sample has some 150,000 clones, with approximately 63% found just once. Source material: PBMCs. The sequence derives from a woman in her sixties or seventies in good health and CMV-seropositive. The chain recombines TRBV29-1 with TRBJ2-6; D might be TRBD1 (7 bases). The chain's CDR3 is CSVMQGGSNVLTF. CDR3 nucleotides: TGCAGCGTTATGCAGGGGGGTTCCAACGTCCTGACTTTC.